The 21 T cell receptor beta chains below were found in one sample sequenced in a study of response to subunit inactivated influenza vaccine. TCRdb processed the RT-PCR reads anew with MiXCR; each CDR3 protein has one entry. The sample contains about 570,000 distinct CDR3 sequences, about 11% of which appear only once. This sample also appeared in a second study, on T cells expressing NK-cell markers. This second report adds: Libraries used 5'RACE template switching adding universal primer site and UMIs.

The source material was PBMCs from blood, sampled on the day of vaccination. These receptors originate from a man aged 50-59 years who received an inactivated influenza vaccine.

The rearrangement links TRBV28 to TRBJ2-7; D might be TRBD1 (5 bases). V was trimmed by 5 bases and J by 1 base, leaving 18 bases between them. This CDR3 has 16 amino acids. Germline CDR1 and CDR2: MDHEN and SYDVKM. The DNA for the CDR3 is TGTGCCAGCAGTGTGGAGCAGGGAAGGCTGTCCTACGAGCAGTACTTC. Translated, it gives CASSVEQGRLSYEQYF.

This clonotype was seen many times. V gene TRBV20-1 combines with J gene TRBJ1-4, with D unclear. The germline gives CDR1 DFQATT, CDR2 SNEGSKA (reference sequence). Trimming shortened V by 0 bases and J by 4 bases, and 6 bases separated the two germline ends. The CDR3 is 13 amino acids. As DNA, the CDR3 is TGCAGTGCTAGAGATCTGGGTAATGAAAAACTGTTTTTT. Translation gives CSARDLGNEKLFF.

This clonotype was seen at least ten times. The chain has TRBV12-3 or TRBV12-4 and TRBJ2-2; D is possibly TRBD2 (5 bases). The V gene lost 4 bases and the J gene lost 5 bases, with 17 bases spanning the gap. The CDR3 spans 16 residues. The CDR3 DNA reads TGTGCCAGCAGTTGGCCGGGAACCACGAGAACCGGGGAGCTGTTTTTT. As protein: CASSWPGTTRTGELFF.

The table lists this clonotype with a count of one. The V call is TRBV12-3 or TRBV12-4, the J call TRBJ2-7; 11 bases fit TRBD2. Trimming took 4 bases from V and 2 from J; bases not matched to a gene: 10. This CDR3 is 17 amino acids long. The chain's CDR3 is CASSWTGTSGTPYEQYF. In DNA form, the CDR3 reads TGTGCCAGCAGTTGGACAGGGACTAGCGGAACACCCTACGAGCAGTACTTC.

This clonotype was observed a handful of times. V is TRBV7-6 and J is TRBJ2-7; 9 nucleotides align to TRBD2. V gave up 1 base and J gave up 2 bases; unmatched junction bases: 0. CDR1 and CDR2 (germline): SGHVS, FNYEAQ. The CDR3 extends over 14 amino acids. CDR3 residues: CASSLGTSAYEQYF. Here the CDR3 DNA reads TGTGCCAGCAGCTTAGGGACTAGCGCCTACGAGCAGTACTTC.

This clonotype came up a few times. The CDR3 loop reads CASSLGTYLGGGDTQYF. In DNA, the CDR3 is TGTGCCAGCAGCTTGGGGACCTATCTTGGCGGGGGCGATACGCAGTATTTT. V gene TRBV5-6 combines with J gene TRBJ2-3, with D tentatively TRBD2 (7 bases). The germline CDR1 and CDR2 sequences are SGHDT and YYEEEE. V gave up 0 bases and J gave up 6 bases, with 20 bases separating them. This CDR3 is 17 amino acids long.

The rearrangement uses TRBV10-3 and TRBJ2-1; tentatively, D is TRBD2 (6 bases). The CDR3 is 12 amino acids. Trimming cost V 8 bases and J 3 bases, with 8 bases left between them. Germline CDR1 ENHRY, CDR2 SYGVKD. This CDR3 reads CAIRDFYNEQFF. The CDR3 DNA reads TGTGCCATCCGGGACTTCTACAATGAGCAGTTCTTC.

The rearrangement links TRBV6-2 or TRBV6-3 to TRBJ2-7; 10 positions agree with TRBD1. Per germline, CDR1 MNHEY and CDR2 SVGEGT. V shed 6 bases and J 2 bases; nucleotides not matched to a gene: 7. The CDR3 is made up of 15 amino acids. CDR3 nucleotides: TGTGCCAGCAGGACCGGGACAGGGGTCCCCTACGAGCAGTACTTC. Translation: CASRTGTGVPYEQYF.

There are a few counts of this clonotype. The chain joins TRBV20-1 to TRBJ1-4; 8 bases are shared with TRBD1. After removal of 6 bases from V and 3 bases from J, the junction contained 6 bases not matched to a gene. This CDR3 has 14 residues. Germline V CDR1 and CDR2: DFQATT, SNEGSKA (reference sequence). The chain's CDR3 is CSARGQSANEKLFF. CDR3 nucleotide sequence: TGCAGTGCCAGGGGGCAGTCGGCTAATGAAAAACTGTTTTTT.

This clonotype came up a few times. The chain links TRBV15 to TRBJ1-6; a weak D match, TRBD1 (6 bases). CDR3 length: 16 amino acids. Trimming cost V 2 bases and J 5 bases, with 13 bases left between them. From germline, CDR1 is LNHNV and CDR2 YYDKDF (reference sequence). The chain's CDR3 is CATSRMIGQNNSPLHF. CDR3 bases: TGTGCCACCAGCAGAATGATCGGACAGAATAATTCACCCCTCCACTTT. Supplemented by reference TRBV15 and TRBJ1-6, the full variable domain reads DAMVIQNPRYQVTQFGKPVTLSCSQTLNHNVMYWYQQKSSQAPKLLFHYYDKDFNNEADTPDNFQSRRPNTSFCFLDIRSPGLGDTAMYLCATSRMIGQNNSPLHFGNGTRLTVT.

The table lists this clonotype with many counts. V usage is TRBV7-3 and J usage is TRBJ2-1; D unclear. V was cut by 0 bases and J by 6 bases, with 6 bases left in between. Germline lookup yields CDR1 SGHTA and CDR2 FQGTGA. CDR3 length: 13 amino acids. The CDR3 region has the DNA TGTGCCAGCAGCTTAACAGCCGTCAATGAGCAGTTCTTC. Amino acids: CASSLTAVNEQFF.

The sample holds a few counts of this clonotype. The conserved closing phenylalanine or tryptophan is absent in this CDR3, likely reflecting a read error. Because the CDR3's place on the DNA is in doubt, the DNA is left out and the CDR3 is given as listed by TCRdb. This chain uses TRBV30 with TRBJ2-7; the table names TRBD2, a call not compared with the DNA. Germline CDR1 and CDR2: GTSNPN and SVGIG (reference sequence). The CDR3 is 9 residues long, ends included. CDR3: CAWTITRLP.

This clonotype has more than one count but fewer than ten. The chain carries TRBV5-1 and TRBJ1-4, with 7 nucleotides matching TRBD1. The germline V gene encodes CDR1 SGHRS and CDR2 YFSETQ. The V and J ends lost 0 bases and 7 bases, in that order; junction bases with no gene match: 6. The CDR3 contains 15 residues. CDR3 amino acids: CASSLDRGWSEKLFF. The CDR3 DNA reads as TGCGCCAGCAGCTTGGACAGGGGTTGGAGTGAAAAACTGTTTTTT. The whole variable domain, filled in from reference TRBV5-1 and TRBJ1-4, reads KAGVTQTPRYLIKTRGQQVTLSCSPISGHRSVSWYQQTPGQGLQFLFEYFSETQRNKGNFPGRFSGRQFSNSRSEMNVSTLELGDSALYLCASSLDRGWSEKLFFGSGTQLSVL.

This clonotype was detected many times. This chain links TRBV6-5 with TRBJ2-2; unclear D gene. V was shortened by 0 bases and J by 5 bases, with 16 bases between the two germline ends. Germline loops: CDR1 MNHEY, CDR2 SVGAGI. The CDR3 length is 17 residues. The DNA of the CDR3 is TGTGCCAGCAGTTACTCGAGAGCCTCTCAAACAACCGGGGAGCTGTTTTTT. Protein product: CASSYSRASQTTGELFF.

This sequence joins TRBV6-2 or TRBV6-3 and TRBJ2-7; 7 bases align to TRBD1. The CDR3 has 12 amino acids. V was clipped by 2 bases and J by 13 bases; unmatched bases: 8. Germline lookup yields CDR1 MNHEY and CDR2 SVGEGT. CDR3 DNA sequence: TGTGCCAGCAGTTACGTAACAGGGGCAGGCTACTTC. It translates to CASSYVTGAGYF.

V is TRBV5-1 and J is TRBJ2-2, with unresolved D. The V end was cut by 1 base, the J end by 4 bases, with 8 bases between. CDR1 and CDR2 from the germline V gene are SGHRS and YFSETQ. The CDR3 totals 14 residues. CDR3 sequence: CASSLRLSTGELFF. The CDR3 nucleotides read TGCGCCAGCAGCTTGCGCCTTAGCACCGGGGAGCTGTTTTTT.

This clonotype was detected only a few times. This chain connects TRBV10-3 to TRBJ2-5; perhaps TRBD2 as D (6 bases). CDR3 length: 15 residues. Germline CDR1 and CDR2: ENHRY and SYGVKD. V was clipped by 1 base and J by 5 bases, with 14 bases between them. The CDR3, as DNA: TGTGCCATCAGTGAGTTGGAGGGCTTTGAGGAGACCCAGTACTTC. It yields the protein CAISELEGFEETQYF.

The rearrangement uses TRBV20-1 and TRBJ2-2; D gene uncertain. The CDR3 sequence is 12 residues long. The germline CDR1 and CDR2 sequences are DFQATT and SNEGSKA (reference sequence). Trimming took off 8 bases at V and 5 bases at J, with 12 bases between the two ends. This CDR3 is CSSLRRTGELFF. CDR3 in DNA: TGCAGTTCTCTCAGGCGAACCGGGGAGCTGTTTTTT.

This clonotype was recorded at least ten times. This rearrangement joins TRBV7-9 to TRBJ2-4; TRBD2 might be the D (6 bases). The germline V gene has CDR1 SEHNR and CDR2 FQNEAQ (reference sequence). The V gene lost 5 bases and the J gene lost 11 bases, with 13 bases spanning the gap. The CDR3 loop spans 12 amino acids. CDR3 DNA: TGTGCCAGCAGCGTCGGAGGGAGCCTTCAGTACTTC. This translates into CASSVGGSLQYF.

The chain has TRBV4-3 and TRBJ2-3, with 8 bases that match TRBD1. The CDR3 runs 15 residues. The V gene end was trimmed by 0 bases and the J gene end by 4 bases; junction bases not matched to a gene: 3. The germline V gene has CDR1 LGHNA and CDR2 YSLEER. Written as DNA, the CDR3 is TGCGCCAGCAGCCAAGAGACAGGGGAGGCAGATACGCAGTATTTT. Translation gives CASSQETGEADTQYF.

Here the CDR3 reads CASSLGGPSGSYEQYF. Here the CDR3 DNA reads TGCGCCAGCAGCTTGGGAGGGCCTAGCGGCTCCTACGAGCAGTACTTC. The V and J genes are TRBV5-1 and TRBJ2-7; 7 nucleotides line up with TRBD2. J was trimmed by 0 bases and V by 0 bases; bases with no gene match: 6. Germline V CDR1 and CDR2: SGHRS, YFSETQ. The CDR3 contains 16 residues.